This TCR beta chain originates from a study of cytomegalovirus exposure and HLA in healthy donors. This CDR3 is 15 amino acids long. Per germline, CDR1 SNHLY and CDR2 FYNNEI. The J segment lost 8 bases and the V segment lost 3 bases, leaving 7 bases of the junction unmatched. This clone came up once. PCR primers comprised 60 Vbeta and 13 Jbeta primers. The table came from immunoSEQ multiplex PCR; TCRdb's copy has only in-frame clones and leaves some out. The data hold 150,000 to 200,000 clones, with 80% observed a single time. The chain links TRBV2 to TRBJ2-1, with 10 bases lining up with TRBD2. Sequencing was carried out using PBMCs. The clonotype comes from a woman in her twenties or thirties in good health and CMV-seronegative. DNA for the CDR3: TGTGCCAGCAGTGATTCTAGCGGGGGCTGGGATGAGCAGTTCTTC. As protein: CASSDSSGGWDEQFF.